Included here is one T cell receptor beta chain sequence, with context. A quantity of roughly 0.5 to 1 ug RNA underwent reverse transcription using random hexamers. Amplification of TCR beta CDR3 used immunoSEQ multiplex PCR across 54 Vbeta and 13 Jbeta. TCRdb analysed the immunoSEQ multiplex PCR reads with MiXCR anew, one entry per CDR3 protein. The top ten hold approximately 0.075% of the sample, which has about 150,000 distinct CDR3 sequences, about 92% seen once. This CDR3 has 13 residues. The germline V gene encodes CDR1 SGHTA and CDR2 FQGNSA. The V and J ends lost 2 bases and 4 bases respectively, with 8 bases between them. This entry comes from a study of CD8 T cells in Susac syndrome. Sequencing targeted TCR beta in T cells from blood (CD8+ and CD4+). Negative magnetic isolation gave CD8+ and CD4+ cells; FACS enriched CD8+ TEMRA.

The TCR originated in a human donor in good health. The material sequenced was CD4+ T cells from PBMCs. This rearrangement joins TRBV7-2 to TRBJ2-5; a weak D match, TRBD2 (6 bases). CDR3 sequence: CASSLRTIETQYF. CDR3 coding DNA: TGTGCCAGCAGCTTACGGACTATAGAGACCCAGTACTTC.